A selection of T cell receptor beta chains follows, all from one sample in a study of cytomegalovirus exposure and HLA in healthy donors. The method was immunoSEQ multiplex PCR; TCRdb's version includes in-frame clones alone and lacks a portion of them. The sample includes roughly 80,000 clones, 62% seen only once; the top ten take more than 3.5%. Sequenced: PBMCs. These receptors all come from a male donor in good health and CMV-seropositive. CDR3s include the opening cysteine and the closing phenylalanine or tryptophan. The D gene is left open where the match is weak. Some rows have no size entry. The others give once, few or many, or a class for an expanded clone.

V gene,J gene,D gene,clone size,CDR3 protein,CDR3 DNA
TRBV9,TRBJ1-1,TRBD1,few,CASSAQGVAEAFF,TGTGCCAGCAGCGCTCAGGGGGTCGCTGAAGCTTTCTTT
TRBV18,TRBJ2-5,TRBD1,NA,CASSTQGRNLETQYF,TGTGCCAGCTCTACACAGGGGAGAAATTTGGAGACCCAGTACTTC
TRBV7-9,TRBJ2-5,NA,once,CASSPLRGETQYF,TGTGCCAGCAGCCCTCTCAGGGGAGAGACCCAGTACTTC
TRBV28,TRBJ2-7,TRBD2,NA,CASSSVSGSGLRYEQYF,TGTGCCAGCAGTTCCGTGAGCGGGAGCGGACTGCGGTACGAGCAGTACTTC
TRBV9,TRBJ1-6,NA,NA,CASSVDRDNYNSPLHF,TGTGCCAGCAGCGTAGATCGGGACAACTATAATTCACCCCTCCACTTT
TRBV4-2,TRBJ2-3,NA,NA,CASSQARPDTQYF,TGTGCCAGCAGCCAAGCCCGTCCAGATACGCAGTATTTT
TRBV6-5,TRBJ2-1,NA,NA,CASSLDGVAYNEQFF,TGTGCCAGCAGTTTGGACGGGGTCGCCTACAATGAGCAGTTCTTC
TRBV7-9,TRBJ1-1,NA,once,CASSRNRGGLEAFF,TGTGCCAGCAGCCGCAATAGGGGGGGCCTTGAAGCTTTCTTT
TRBV6-5,TRBJ1-5,NA,NA,CASRLTGSNQPQHF,TGTGCCAGCAGGCTGACAGGTAGCAATCAGCCCCAGCATTTT
TRBV2,TRBJ2-4,TRBD2,NA,CASSETRTSFYIQYF,TGTGCCAGCAGTGAAACTCGGACTAGTTTTTACATTCAGTACTTC
TRBV18,TRBJ2-1,NA,few,CASSLLGLYNEQFF,TGTGCCAGCTCACTTCTAGGACTTTACAATGAGCAGTTCTTC
TRBV6-5,TRBJ1-2,NA,NA,CASSLDSNYGYTF,TGTGCCAGCAGTCTGGACAGTAACTATGGCTACACCTTC
TRBV27,TRBJ2-3,NA,NA,CASRVLATDTQYF,TGTGCCAGCCGGGTCTTAGCCACAGATACGCAGTATTTT
TRBV11-3,TRBJ2-7,TRBD2,few,CASSSTVGGRTYEQYF,TGTGCCAGCAGCTCCACCGTGGGAGGGAGAACCTACGAGCAGTACTTC
TRBV7-9,TRBJ2-7,NA,few,CASSLEPAGPYEQYF,TGTGCCAGCAGCTTAGAGCCAGCGGGTCCCTACGAGCAGTACTTC
TRBV7-3,TRBJ1-1,TRBD1,NA,CASSPQGDWNTEAFF,TGTGCCAGCAGCCCCCAGGGGGATTGGAACACTGAAGCTTTCTTT
TRBV2,TRBJ2-7,NA,few,CASSGQGYEQYF,TGTGCCAGCAGTGGCCAGGGCTACGAGCAGTACTTC